This T cell receptor (beta chain) was found in a study of identical twins' blood T cells. A few counts support this clonotype. TCRdb itself ran the 5' RACE reads through MiXCR, one entry per CDR3 protein. This table has 350,000 to 400,000 distinct CDR3 sequences, roughly 28% appearing once. Deletions cut 8 bases from V and 3 bases from J, with 11 bases between. Germline CDR1 reads MDHEN; CDR2 reads SYDVKM. CDR3 length equals 12 residues. The chain links TRBV28 to TRBJ2-7; D gene ambiguous. The source of this sequence is a woman aged 18 to 55 in good health. The sequencing sample was made of PBMCs. The CDR3 loop reads CASYTLGYEQYF. The CDR3 DNA is TGTGCCAGCTACACTCTGGGCTACGAGCAGTACTTC.